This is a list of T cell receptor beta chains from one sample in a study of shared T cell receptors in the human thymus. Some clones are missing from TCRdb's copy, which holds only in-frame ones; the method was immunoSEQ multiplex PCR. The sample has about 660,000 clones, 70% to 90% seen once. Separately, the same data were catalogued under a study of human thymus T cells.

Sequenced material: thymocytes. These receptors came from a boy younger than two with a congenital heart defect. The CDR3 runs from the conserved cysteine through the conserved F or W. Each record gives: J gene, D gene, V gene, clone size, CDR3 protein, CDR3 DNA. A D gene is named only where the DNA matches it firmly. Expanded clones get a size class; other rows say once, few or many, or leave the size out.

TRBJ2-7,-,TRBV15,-,CATSRRSRTLLEGPYEQYF,TGTGCCACCAGCCGACGATCGAGGACCCTCCTCGAGGGTCCTTACGAGCAGTACTTC
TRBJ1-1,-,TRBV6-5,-,CASSYVGRTEAFF,TGTGCCAGCAGTTACGTCGGGAGGACTGAAGCTTTCTTT
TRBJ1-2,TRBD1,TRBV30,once,CAWSYRGGYTF,TGTGCCTGGAGCTACAGGGGAGGCTACACCTTC
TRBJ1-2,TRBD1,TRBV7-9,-,CASSLEGTGEFGYGYTF,TGTGCCAGCAGCTTAGAGGGGACAGGAGAGTTCGGCTATGGCTACACCTTC
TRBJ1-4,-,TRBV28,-,CASRENRVTNEKLFF,TGTGCCAGCAGGGAAAACAGGGTAACTAATGAAAAACTGTTTTTT
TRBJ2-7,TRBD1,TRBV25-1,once,CASMAGTGPYEQYF,TGTGCCAGCATGGCCGGGACAGGGCCCTACGAGCAGTACTTC
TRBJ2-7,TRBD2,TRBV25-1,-,CASSESSGDTVYEQYF,TGTGCCAGCAGTGAATCTAGCGGAGATACGGTCTACGAGCAGTACTTC
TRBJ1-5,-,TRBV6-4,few,CASSDSAGGWPQHF,TGTGCCAGCAGTGACTCCGCGGGGGGCTGGCCCCAGCATTTT
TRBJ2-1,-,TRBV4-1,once,CASSQDLRQGGYNEQFF,TGCGCCAGCAGCCAAGATCTTAGGCAGGGTGGATACAATGAGCAGTTCTTC
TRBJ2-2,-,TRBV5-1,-,CASSLWASNKSNTGELFF,TGCGCCAGCAGCTTGTGGGCGAGTAATAAGTCGAACACCGGGGAGCTGTTTTTT
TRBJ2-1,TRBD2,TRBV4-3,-,CASSEGTIRTWYNEQFF,TGCGCCAGCAGCGAAGGGACTATAAGAACGTGGTACAATGAGCAGTTCTTC
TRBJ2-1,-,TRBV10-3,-,CAISVQGLNEQFF,TGTGCCATCAGTGTCCAGGGACTCAATGAGCAGTTCTTC
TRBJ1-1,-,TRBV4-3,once,CASSQDHRTVNTEAFF,TGCGCCAGCAGCCAAGATCATAGGACAGTGAACACTGAAGCTTTCTTT
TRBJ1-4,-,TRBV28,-,CASSPGCREKLFF,TGTGCCAGCAGCCCCGGGTGCCGGGAAAAACTGTTTTTT
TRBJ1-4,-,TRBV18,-,CASSPSSLFGLNEKLFF,TGTGCCAGCTCACCGTCATCTTTGTTCGGACTAAATGAAAAACTGTTTTTT
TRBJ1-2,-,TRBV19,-,CASSPLKRRAGGYTF,TGTGCCAGTAGTCCCCTGAAGAGGAGGGCCGGTGGCTACACCTTC
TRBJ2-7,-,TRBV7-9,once,CASSPRAAGNYEQYF,TGTGCCAGCAGCCCTCGGGCGGCAGGGAACTACGAGCAGTACTTC
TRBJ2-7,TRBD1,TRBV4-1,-,CASSPGQAFSYEQYF,TGCGCCAGCAGCCCAGGACAGGCTTTCTCCTACGAGCAGTACTTC
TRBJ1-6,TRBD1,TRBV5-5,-,CASSLGSTGGLSSSPLHF,TGTGCCAGCAGCTTGGGATCCACAGGGGGATTATCTAGTTCACCCCTCCACTTT
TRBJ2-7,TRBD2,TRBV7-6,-,CASSGNDPPAGETYEQYF,TGTGCCAGCAGCGGGAACGACCCTCCCGCGGGAGAAACCTACGAGCAGTACTTC
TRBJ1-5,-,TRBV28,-,CASSISVETASNQPQHF,TGTGCCAGCTCTATTTCCGTGGAGACAGCTAGCAATCAGCCCCAGCATTTT
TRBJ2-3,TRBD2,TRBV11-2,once,CASSLGGLAGGTSTDTQYF,TGTGCCAGCAGCTTGGGAGGACTAGCGGGGGGTACTAGCACAGATACGCAGTATTTT
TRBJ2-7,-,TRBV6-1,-,CASHRDSYEQYF,TGTGCCAGCCACAGGGATTCCTACGAGCAGTACTTC
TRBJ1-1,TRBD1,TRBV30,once,CAWSSDRGAFF,TGTGCCTGGAGTTCAGACAGGGGAGCTTTCTTT
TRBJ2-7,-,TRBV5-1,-,CASSLDRSYEQYF,TGCGCCAGCAGCTTGGACAGGTCCTACGAGCAGTACTTC
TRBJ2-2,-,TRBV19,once,CASSIGLAIPTMTGELFF,TGTGCCAGTAGTATTGGCCTAGCAATCCCAACTATGACCGGGGAGCTGTTTTTT
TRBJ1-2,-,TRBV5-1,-,CASSLIGPGQRPNQGTYPF,TGCGCCAGCAGCTTGATCGGACCGGGCCAGAGACCGAACCAGGGAACCTACCCCTTC
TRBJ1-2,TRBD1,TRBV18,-,CASSPRTGAPGSNYGYTF,TGTGCCAGCTCACCACGAACAGGGGCGCCCGGTTCTAACTATGGCTACACCTTC
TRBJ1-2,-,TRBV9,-,CASSERGYGYTF,TGTGCCAGCAGCGAAAGGGGGTATGGCTACACCTTC
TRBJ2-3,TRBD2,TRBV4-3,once,CASSQAPRTRRDTQYF,TGCGCCAGCAGCCAAGCTCCGCGGACTAGGCGAGATACGCAGTATTTT
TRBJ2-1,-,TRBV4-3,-,CASSQGPLSPASGAYNEQFF,TGCGCCAGCAGCCAAGGACCCCTCTCCCCTGCCTCGGGGGCCTACAATGAGCAGTTCTTC
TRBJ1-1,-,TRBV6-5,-,CASSSTGTEAFF,TGTGCCAGCAGTTCCACAGGGACTGAAGCTTTCTTT
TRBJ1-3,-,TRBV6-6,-,CASSFREESSGNTIYF,TGTGCCAGCAGTTTTAGGGAGGAATCCTCTGGAAACACCATATATTTT
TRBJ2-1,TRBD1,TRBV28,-,CASKPGQPLYNEQFF,TGTGCCAGCAAACCGGGACAGCCCCTATACAATGAGCAGTTCTTC
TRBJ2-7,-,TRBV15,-,CATSRGQVYEQYF,TGTGCCACCAGCAGAGGACAGGTCTACGAGCAGTACTTC
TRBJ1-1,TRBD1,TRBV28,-,CASDYFPDRGKSTEAFF,TGTGCCAGCGACTATTTTCCGGACAGGGGAAAAAGCACTGAAGCTTTCTTT
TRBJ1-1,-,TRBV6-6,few,CASSLDSMNTEAFF,TGTGCCAGCAGTCTGGACAGTATGAACACTGAAGCTTTCTTT
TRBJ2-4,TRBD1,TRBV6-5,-,CATSQGAGDIQYF,TGTGCCACGTCACAGGGGGCAGGGGACATTCAGTACTTC
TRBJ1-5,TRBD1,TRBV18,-,CASSGQGAKNQPQHF,TGTGCCAGCTCAGGACAGGGGGCGAAGAATCAGCCCCAGCATTTT
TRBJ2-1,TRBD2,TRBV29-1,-,CSGRTSDNGQFF,TGCAGCGGAAGGACTAGCGATAACGGGCAGTTCTTC
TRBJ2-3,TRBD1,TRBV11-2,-,CASSPSTGMGTDTQYF,TGTGCCAGCAGCCCGTCGACAGGGATGGGTACAGATACGCAGTATTTT
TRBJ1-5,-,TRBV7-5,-,CVRSLVLSGQGVDNQPQHF,TGTGTCAGAAGCTTAGTACTGTCTGGACAGGGGGTTGACAATCAGCCCCAGCATTTT
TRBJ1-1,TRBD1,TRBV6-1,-,CASRVAYGDSEAFF,TGTGCCAGCAGGGTTGCTTATGGGGACAGTGAAGCTTTCTTT
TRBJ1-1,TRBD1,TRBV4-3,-,CASSQADRGNTEAFF,TGCGCCAGCAGCCAAGCTGACAGGGGGAACACTGAAGCTTTCTTT
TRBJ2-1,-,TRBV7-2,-,CASSFGQYNEQFF,TGTGCCAGCAGCTTTGGACAGTACAATGAGCAGTTCTTC
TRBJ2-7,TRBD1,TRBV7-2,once,CASSRGQGSPYEQYF,TGTGCCAGCAGCAGGGGACAGGGTTCCCCCTACGAGCAGTACTTC
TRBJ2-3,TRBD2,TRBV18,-,CASSLPTGGTDTQYF,TGTGCCAGCTCACTCCCTACGGGAGGGACAGATACGCAGTATTTT
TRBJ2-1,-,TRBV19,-,CASSRPGCLAEQFF,TGTGCCAGTAGTCGCCCAGGGTGCCTGGCTGAGCAGTTCTTC
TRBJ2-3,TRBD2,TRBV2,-,CASSEGTSGTGRDTQYF,TGTGCCAGCAGTGAAGGGACTAGCGGCACTGGGAGGGATACGCAGTATTTT
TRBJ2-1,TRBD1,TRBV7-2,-,CASSPNRGLGNEQFF,TGTGCCAGCAGCCCAAACAGGGGGCTGGGCAATGAGCAGTTCTTC
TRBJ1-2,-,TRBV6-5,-,CASRRGGANYGYTF,TGTGCCAGCAGGAGAGGAGGCGCTAACTATGGCTACACCTTC
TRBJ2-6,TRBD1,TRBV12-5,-,CASGLPLPPGQALTGANVLTF,TGTGCTAGTGGTTTGCCACTTCCTCCGGGACAGGCTCTCACTGGGGCCAACGTCCTGACTTTC